The clone carrying this T cell receptor (beta chain) was observed a handful of times. What it binds is unknown. This specimen belongs to a study of T cell responses to AZD1222 COVID-19 vaccine. Overall study findings and caveats: Baseline seropositivity occurred in only a handful of AZD1222 recipients.

Repertoires were generated with immunoSEQ multiplex PCR, while TCRdb's copy carries only in-frame clones and drops some. The table has approximately 170,000 clones, 80% to 95% seen once. Trimming at V came to 2 bases and at J to 4 bases, leaving 4 bases not matched to a gene. This CDR3 comprises 13 residues. Germline V gene lookup returns CDR1 GTSNPN and CDR2 SVGIG (reference sequence). This specimen was peripheral blood, taken on day 0 of AZD1222 vaccination. The V gene is TRBV30, the J gene TRBJ1-2, with 7 positions matching TRBD1. This TCR was sampled from an adult in good health. The CDR3 nucleotides read TGTGCCTGGAGTAGGACAGGCGGCTATGGCTACACCTTC. This encodes CAWSRTGGYGYTF.